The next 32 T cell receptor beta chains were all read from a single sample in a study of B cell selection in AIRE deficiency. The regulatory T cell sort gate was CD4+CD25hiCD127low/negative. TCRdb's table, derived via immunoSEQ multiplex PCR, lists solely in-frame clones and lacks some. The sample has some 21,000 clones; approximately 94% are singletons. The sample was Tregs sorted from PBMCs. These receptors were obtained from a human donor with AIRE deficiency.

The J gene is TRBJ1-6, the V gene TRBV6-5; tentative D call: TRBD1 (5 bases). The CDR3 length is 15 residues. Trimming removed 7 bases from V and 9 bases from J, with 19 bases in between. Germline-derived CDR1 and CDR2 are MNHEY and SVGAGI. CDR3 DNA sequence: TGTGCCAGCAACAGAAAGGCGACAGCAAGTTCACCCCTCCACTTT. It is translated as CASNRKATASSPLHF.

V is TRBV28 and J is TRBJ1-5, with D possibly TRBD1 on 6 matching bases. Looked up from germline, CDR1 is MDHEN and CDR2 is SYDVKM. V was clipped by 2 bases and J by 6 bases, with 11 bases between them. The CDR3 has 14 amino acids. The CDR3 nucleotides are TGTGCCAGCAGTTTACTACAGGGAGCTCAGCCCCAGCATTTT. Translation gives CASSLLQGAQPQHF.

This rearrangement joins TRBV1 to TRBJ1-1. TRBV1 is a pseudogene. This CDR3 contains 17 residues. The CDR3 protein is CTSSQVNSGAGNTEAFF. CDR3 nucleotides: TGCACCAGCAGCCAAGTTAACTCGGGGGCGGGGAACACTGAAGCTTTCTTT.

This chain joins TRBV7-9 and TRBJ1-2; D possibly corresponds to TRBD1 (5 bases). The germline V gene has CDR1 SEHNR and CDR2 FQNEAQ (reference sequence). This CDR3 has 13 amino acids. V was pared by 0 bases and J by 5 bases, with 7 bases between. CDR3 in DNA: TGTGCCAGCAGCTTAGCACGGGGGTATGGCTACACCTTC. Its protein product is CASSLARGYGYTF.

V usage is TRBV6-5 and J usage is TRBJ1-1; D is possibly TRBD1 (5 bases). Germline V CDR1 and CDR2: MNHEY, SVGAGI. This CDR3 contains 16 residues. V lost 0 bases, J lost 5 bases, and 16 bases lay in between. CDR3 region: CASSYSLGAGLTEAFF. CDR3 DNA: TGTGCCAGCAGTTACTCGCTCGGGGCCGGCCTGACTGAAGCTTTCTTT.

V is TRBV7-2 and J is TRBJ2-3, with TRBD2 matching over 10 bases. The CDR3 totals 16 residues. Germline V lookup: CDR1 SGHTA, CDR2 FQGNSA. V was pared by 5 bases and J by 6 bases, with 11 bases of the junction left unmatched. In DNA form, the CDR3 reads TGTGCCAGCAGCCCCCGGGGAGCGGGGGGGAGGGATACGCAGTATTTT. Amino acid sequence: CASSPRGAGGRDTQYF.

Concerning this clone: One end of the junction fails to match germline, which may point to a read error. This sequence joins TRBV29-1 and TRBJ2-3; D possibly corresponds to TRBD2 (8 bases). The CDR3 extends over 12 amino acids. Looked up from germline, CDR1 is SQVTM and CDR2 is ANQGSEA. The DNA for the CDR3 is TGCAGCGCCAATAGCGGGACAGACACGCAGTATTTT. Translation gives CSANSGTDTQYF.

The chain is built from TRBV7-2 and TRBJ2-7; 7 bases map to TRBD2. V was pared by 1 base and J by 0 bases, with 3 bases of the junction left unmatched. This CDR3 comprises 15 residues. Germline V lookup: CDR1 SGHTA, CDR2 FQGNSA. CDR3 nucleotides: TGTGCCAGCAGCTTAGGGGACTACAGCTCCTACGAGCAGTACTTC. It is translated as CASSLGDYSSYEQYF.

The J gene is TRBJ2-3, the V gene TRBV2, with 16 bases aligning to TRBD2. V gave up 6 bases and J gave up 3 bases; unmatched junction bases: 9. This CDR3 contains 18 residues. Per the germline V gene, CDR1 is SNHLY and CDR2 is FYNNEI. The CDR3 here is CASSGGLAGGPGTDTQYF. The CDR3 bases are TGTGCCAGCAGCGGGGGACTAGCGGGAGGGCCCGGTACAGATACGCAGTATTTT.

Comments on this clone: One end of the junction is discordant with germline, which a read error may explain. The CDR3 DNA sequence: TGCGCCAGCAGCCTACACCGGAGTCACTTC. Encoded protein: CASSLHRSHF. This chain uses TRBV4-1 with TRBJ2-4; D is uncertain. This CDR3 contains 10 residues. From germline, CDR1 is MGHRA and CDR2 YSYEKL.

CDR3 nucleotides: TGTGCCTGGAGTGTCTCAAGTGGCACAGATACGCAGTATTTT. Its protein is CAWSVSSGTDTQYF. The rearrangement links TRBV30 to TRBJ2-3; no clear D gene. The V gene lost 0 bases and the J gene lost 1 base, with 8 bases spanning the gap. The CDR3 totals 14 residues. CDR1 GTSNPN and CDR2 SVGIG come from the germline V gene (reference sequence).

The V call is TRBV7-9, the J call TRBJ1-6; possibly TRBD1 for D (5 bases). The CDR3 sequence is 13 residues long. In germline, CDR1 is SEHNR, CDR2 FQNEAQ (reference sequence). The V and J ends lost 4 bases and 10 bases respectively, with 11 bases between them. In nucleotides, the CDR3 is TGTGCCAGCAGCTCGGGGCCTTGGTCACCCCTCCACTTT. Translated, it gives CASSSGPWSPLHF.

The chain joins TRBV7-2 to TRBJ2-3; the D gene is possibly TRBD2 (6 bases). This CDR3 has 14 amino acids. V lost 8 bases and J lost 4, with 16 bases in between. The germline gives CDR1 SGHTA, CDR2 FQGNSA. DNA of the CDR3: TGTGCCAGCGCTGTCAGCAGGGAGGCAGATACGCAGTATTTT. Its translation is CASAVSREADTQYF.

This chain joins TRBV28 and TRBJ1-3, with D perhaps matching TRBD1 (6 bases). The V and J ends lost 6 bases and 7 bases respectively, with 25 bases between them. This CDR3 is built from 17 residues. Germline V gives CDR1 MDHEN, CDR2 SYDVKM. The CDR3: CASRLPSGTPGGNTIYF. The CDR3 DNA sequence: TGTGCCAGCAGGCTTCCATCGGGGACACCGGGCGGGAACACCATATATTTT.

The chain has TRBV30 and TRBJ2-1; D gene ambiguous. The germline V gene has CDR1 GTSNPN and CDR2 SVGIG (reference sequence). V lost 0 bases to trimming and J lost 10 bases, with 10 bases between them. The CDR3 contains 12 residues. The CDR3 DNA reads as TGTGCCTGGAGTGTACCGGGCAGAGAGCAGTTCTTC. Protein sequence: CAWSVPGREQFF.

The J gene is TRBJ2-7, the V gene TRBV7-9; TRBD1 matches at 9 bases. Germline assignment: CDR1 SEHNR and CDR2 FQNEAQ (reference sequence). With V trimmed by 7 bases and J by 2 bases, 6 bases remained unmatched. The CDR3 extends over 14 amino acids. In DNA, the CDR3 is TGTGCCAGCACACCCGGACAGGGGACCTACGAGCAGTACTTC. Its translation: CASTPGQGTYEQYF.

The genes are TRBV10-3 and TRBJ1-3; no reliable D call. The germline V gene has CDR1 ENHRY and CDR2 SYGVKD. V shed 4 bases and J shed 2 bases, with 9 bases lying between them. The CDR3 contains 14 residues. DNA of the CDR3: TGTGCCATCAGTGCGACGGTGACTGGAAACACCATATATTTT. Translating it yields CAISATVTGNTIYF.

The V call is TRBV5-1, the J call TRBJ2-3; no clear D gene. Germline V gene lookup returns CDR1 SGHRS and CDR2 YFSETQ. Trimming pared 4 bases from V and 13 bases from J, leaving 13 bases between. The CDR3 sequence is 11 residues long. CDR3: CASSPRPPKYF. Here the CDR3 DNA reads TGCGCCAGCAGCCCGAGGCCTCCAAAGTATTTT. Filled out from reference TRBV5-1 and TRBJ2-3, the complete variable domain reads KAGVTQTPRYLIKTRGQQVTLSCSPISGHRSVSWYQQTPGQGLQFLFEYFSETQRNKGNFPGRFSGRQFSNSRSEMNVSTLELGDSALYLCASSPRPPKYFGPGTRLTVL.

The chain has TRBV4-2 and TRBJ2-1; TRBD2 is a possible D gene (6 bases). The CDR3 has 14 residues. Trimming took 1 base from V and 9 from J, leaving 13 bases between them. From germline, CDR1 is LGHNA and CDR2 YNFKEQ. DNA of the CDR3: TGTGCCAGCAGCCAAGTGGGAGGTGGGGGTGAGCAGTTCTTC. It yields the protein CASSQVGGGGEQFF.

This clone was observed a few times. This chain's CDR3 is CASSSRDREPQHF. In DNA form, the CDR3 reads TGTGCCAGCAGCTCGCGGGACCGGGAGCCCCAGCATTTT. The chain carries TRBV11-2 and TRBJ1-5, with D perhaps matching TRBD1 (5 bases). V lost 4 bases and J 8 bases, leaving 12 bases between the germline ends. The CDR3 is 13 amino acids. CDR1 and CDR2 (germline): SGHAT, FQNNGV.

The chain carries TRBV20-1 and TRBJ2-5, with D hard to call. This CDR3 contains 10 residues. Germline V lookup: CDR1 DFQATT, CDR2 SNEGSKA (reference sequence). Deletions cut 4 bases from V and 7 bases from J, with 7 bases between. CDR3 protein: CSAISGTQYF. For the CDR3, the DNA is TGCAGTGCTATAAGTGGGACCCAGTACTTC.

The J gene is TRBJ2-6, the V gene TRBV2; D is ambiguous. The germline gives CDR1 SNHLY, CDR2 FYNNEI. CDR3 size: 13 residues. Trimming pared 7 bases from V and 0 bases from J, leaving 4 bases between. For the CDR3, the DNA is TGTGCCAGCATGGGCTCTGGGGCCAACGTCCTGACTTTC. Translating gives CASMGSGANVLTF.

CDR3 residues: CASSLLAGSVNTETQYF. CDR3 in DNA: TGTGCCAGCAGCTTACTAGCGGGCTCCGTTAATACAGAGACCCAGTACTTC. The chain employs TRBV28 and TRBJ2-5; 9 positions agree with TRBD2. Germline lookup yields CDR1 MDHEN and CDR2 SYDVKM. The CDR3 runs 17 residues. V lost 6 bases, J lost 4 bases, and 15 bases stayed unmatched.

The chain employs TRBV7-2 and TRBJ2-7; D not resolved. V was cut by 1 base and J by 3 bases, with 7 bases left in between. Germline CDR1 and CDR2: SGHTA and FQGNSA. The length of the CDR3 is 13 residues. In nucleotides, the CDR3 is TGTGCCAGCAGCTTAGGCAGAAACTACGAGCAGTACTTC. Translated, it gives CASSLGRNYEQYF.

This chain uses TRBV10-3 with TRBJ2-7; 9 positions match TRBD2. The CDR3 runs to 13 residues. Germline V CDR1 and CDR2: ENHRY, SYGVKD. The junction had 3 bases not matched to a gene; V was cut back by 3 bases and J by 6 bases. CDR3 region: CAISDKTSGEQYF. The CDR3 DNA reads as TGTGCCATCAGTGACAAGACTAGCGGCGAGCAGTACTTC.

The CDR3 sequence: CASSSSRGWNIQYF. DNA for the CDR3: TGTGCCAGCAGTTCCTCCAGGGGTTGGAACATTCAGTACTTC. This chain joins TRBV28 and TRBJ2-4, with D perhaps TRBD1 (6 bases). Trimming pared 4 bases from V and 7 bases from J, leaving 14 bases between. CDR1 and CDR2 from the germline V gene are MDHEN and SYDVKM. CDR3 length: 14 amino acids.

The CDR3 loop reads CATRGSSYNEQFF. CDR3 DNA sequence: TGCGCCACCCGCGGGAGCTCCTACAATGAGCAGTTCTTC. The chain uses TRBV5-1 and TRBJ2-1; 7 bases are a match to TRBD2. The CDR3 is 13 amino acids. CDR1 SGHRS and CDR2 YFSETQ come from the germline V gene. The J segment lost 0 bases and the V segment lost 9 bases, leaving 3 bases of the junction unmatched.

This CDR3 reads CASSLFQRTGYVGEQYF. DNA of the CDR3: TGTGCCAGCAGCTTGTTTCAAAGGACAGGGTACGTCGGGGAGCAGTACTTC. The chain is built from TRBV5-4 and TRBJ2-7, with 8 bases identical to TRBD1. The trim removed 1 base at V and 7 bases at J, leaving 16 bases unmatched. The CDR3 length is 17 residues. Germline values: CDR1 SGHNT, CDR2 YYREEE (reference sequence).

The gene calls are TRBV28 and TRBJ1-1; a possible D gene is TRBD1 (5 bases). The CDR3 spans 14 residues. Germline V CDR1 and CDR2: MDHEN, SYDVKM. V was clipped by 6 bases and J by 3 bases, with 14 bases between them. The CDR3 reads CASSRRNRYTEAFF. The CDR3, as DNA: TGTGCCAGCAGCCGGAGGAACAGGTACACTGAAGCTTTCTTT. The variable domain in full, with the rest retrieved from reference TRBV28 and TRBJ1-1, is DVKVTQSSRYLVKRTGEKVFLECVQDMDHENMFWYRQDPGLGLRLIYFSYDVKMKEKGDIPEGYSVSREKKERFSLILESASTNQTSMYLCASSRRNRYTEAFFGQGTRLTVV.

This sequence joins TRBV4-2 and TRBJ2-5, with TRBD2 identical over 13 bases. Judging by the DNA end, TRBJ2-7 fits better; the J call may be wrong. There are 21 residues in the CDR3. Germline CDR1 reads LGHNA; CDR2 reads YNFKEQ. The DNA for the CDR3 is TGTGCCAGCAGCCAGATTGGACTAGCGGGAGTCCCGATCCATTTCCCTTACGAGCAGTACTTC. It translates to CASSQIGLAGVPIHFPYEQYF.

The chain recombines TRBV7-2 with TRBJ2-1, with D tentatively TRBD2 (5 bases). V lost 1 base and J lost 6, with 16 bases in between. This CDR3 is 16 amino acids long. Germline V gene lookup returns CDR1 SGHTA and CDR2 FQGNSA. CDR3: CASSLVASTEFNEQFF. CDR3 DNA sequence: TGTGCCAGCAGCTTAGTAGCTAGCACAGAGTTCAATGAGCAGTTCTTC.

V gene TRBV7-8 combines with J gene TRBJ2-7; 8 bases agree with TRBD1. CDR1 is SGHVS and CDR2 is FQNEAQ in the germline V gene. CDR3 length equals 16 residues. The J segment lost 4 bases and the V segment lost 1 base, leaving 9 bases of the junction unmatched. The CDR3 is CASSLGGTGNPYEQYF. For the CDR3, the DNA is TGTGCCAGCAGCTTAGGTGGGACAGGAAACCCTTACGAGCAGTACTTC.